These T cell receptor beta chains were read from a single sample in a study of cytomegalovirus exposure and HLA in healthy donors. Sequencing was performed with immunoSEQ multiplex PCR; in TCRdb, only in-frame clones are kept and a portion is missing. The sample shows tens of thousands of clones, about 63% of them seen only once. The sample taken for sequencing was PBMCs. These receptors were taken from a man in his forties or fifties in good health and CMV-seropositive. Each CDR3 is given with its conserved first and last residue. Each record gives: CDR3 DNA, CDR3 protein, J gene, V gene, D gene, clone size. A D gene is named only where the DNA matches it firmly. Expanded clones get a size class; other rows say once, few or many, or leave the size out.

DNA: TGTGCCAGCATAGGGGGCTCTCTTGTGAACACTGAAGCTTTCTTT
CDR3: CASIGGSLVNTEAFF
J: TRBJ1-1
V: TRBV16
D: TRBD1
size: -

DNA: TGTGCCAGTCATGAGCTAGCGGGAGCCGGAGCCAAAAACATTCAGTACTTC
CDR3: CASHELAGAGAKNIQYF
J: TRBJ2-4
V: TRBV2
D: TRBD2
size: -

DNA: TGTGCCAGCAGCCCTGACGGGGTGTGGCAGCCCCAGCATTTT
CDR3: CASSPDGVWQPQHF
J: TRBJ1-5
V: TRBV7-2
D: -
size: -

DNA: TGTGCCAGCAGGCCCCTCCCGGGTAGAACTGGGGCCAACGTCCTGACTTTC
CDR3: CASRPLPGRTGANVLTF
J: TRBJ2-6
V: TRBV2
D: -
size: once

DNA: TGTGCCAGCAGCGTAGGGGGGGGGCTAGCGGCTCGAGAGACCCAGTACTTC
CDR3: CASSVGGGLAARETQYF
J: TRBJ2-5
V: TRBV9
D: -
size: -

DNA: TGTGCCACCACGACAGGGGGAAGGGAGACCCAGTACTTC
CDR3: CATTTGGRETQYF
J: TRBJ2-5
V: TRBV11-2
D: TRBD1
size: -

DNA: TGTGCCAGCAGCCCAAGACTAGCTAGCGAGCAGTACTTC
CDR3: CASSPRLASEQYF
J: TRBJ2-7
V: TRBV9
D: TRBD2
size: few

DNA: TGTGCCAGCAGCCTCGCAAGCGGGAGAGGTAACACCGGGGAGCTGTTTTTT
CDR3: CASSLASGRGNTGELFF
J: TRBJ2-2
V: TRBV11-3
D: TRBD2
size: -

DNA: TGTGCCAGTAGTACCCCCTTAAGGGGGTTAGCCAAAAACATTCAGTACTTC
CDR3: CASSTPLRGLAKNIQYF
J: TRBJ2-4
V: TRBV19
D: -
size: -

DNA: TGTGCCAGCAGTTTTCGGGGGGGCGACGAGACCCAGTACTTC
CDR3: CASSFRGGDETQYF
J: TRBJ2-5
V: TRBV27
D: TRBD2
size: once

DNA: TGTGCCAGCATCTCCCGCAGGGGAGGGGAGCAGTACTTC
CDR3: CASISRRGGEQYF
J: TRBJ2-7
V: TRBV6-5
D: -
size: few